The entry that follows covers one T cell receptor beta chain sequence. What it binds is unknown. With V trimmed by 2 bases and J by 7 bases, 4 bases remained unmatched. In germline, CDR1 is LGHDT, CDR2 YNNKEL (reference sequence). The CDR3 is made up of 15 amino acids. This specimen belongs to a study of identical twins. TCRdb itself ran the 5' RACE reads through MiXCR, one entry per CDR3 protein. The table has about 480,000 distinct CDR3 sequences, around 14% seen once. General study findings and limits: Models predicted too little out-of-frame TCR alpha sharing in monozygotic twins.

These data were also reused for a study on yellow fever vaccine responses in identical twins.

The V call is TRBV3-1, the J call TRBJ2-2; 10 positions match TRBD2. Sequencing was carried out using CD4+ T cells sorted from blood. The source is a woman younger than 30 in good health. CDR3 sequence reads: CASSQRQRGGGELFF. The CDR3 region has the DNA TGTGCCAGCAGCCAACGTCAGCGGGGGGGCGGGGAGCTGTTTTTT.